The 30 T cell receptor beta chains in this list originate from one sample, sequenced in a study of blood T cell repertoires in COVID-19. This table comes from immunoSEQ multiplex PCR, and its TCRdb copy is limited to in-frame clones, with some not included. This table holds over 75,000 clones, about 90% found once. Sequencing was carried out using peripheral blood. Source of these receptors: a man aged 45-65 years with COVID-19, enrolled during active disease.

This clone was counted ten times or more. The chain combines TRBV2 with TRBJ1-6, with no clear D. This CDR3 comprises 15 residues. Germline V gives CDR1 SNHLY, CDR2 FYNNEI. Trimming took off 6 bases at V and 5 bases at J, with 14 bases between the two ends. The DNA for the CDR3 is TGTGCCAGCAGAGCAGACACCGCCGATAATTCACCCCTCCACTTT. Amino acid sequence: CASRADTADNSPLHF.

The V and J genes are TRBV6-5 and TRBJ1-1; 7 nucleotides line up with TRBD1. V gave up 8 bases and J gave up 3 bases; unmatched junction bases: 12. CDR1 is MNHEY, CDR2 SVGAGI, per germline. There are 15 residues in the CDR3. The CDR3 DNA sequence: TGTGCCAGCTGCAGGGGGTTTTATTCGGACACTGAAGCTTTCTTT. Translating it yields CASCRGFYSDTEAFF.

The rearrangement uses TRBV11-2 and TRBJ1-6; 11 bases line up with TRBD1. The V and J ends lost 6 bases and 6 bases, in that order; junction bases with no gene match: 7. The CDR3 is 16 amino acids. Germline CDR1 SGHAT, CDR2 FQNNGV. CDR3: CASSFGQGALNSPLHF. For the CDR3, the DNA is TGTGCCAGCAGTTTCGGACAGGGGGCGCTTAATTCACCCCTCCACTTT.

The rearrangement joins TRBV4-1 to TRBJ2-7, with D possibly being TRBD1 (6 bases). Germline CDR1 and CDR2: MGHRA and YSYEKL. This CDR3 region has 16 residues. The germline V and J ends were trimmed by 0 bases and 1 base, with 13 bases remaining between them. Here the CDR3 DNA reads TGCGCCAGCAGCCAAGACCGGACAGTTTTTTCCTACGAGCAGTACTTC. This encodes CASSQDRTVFSYEQYF.

The V and J genes are TRBV5-1 and TRBJ2-3; the D is unclear. The CDR3 length is 15 residues. Per the germline V gene, CDR1 is SGHRS and CDR2 is YFSETQ. V gave up 1 base and J gave up 3 bases, with 12 bases separating them. For the CDR3, the DNA is TGCGCCAGCAGCTTGCCGGGTGTCGGTACAGATACGCAGTATTTT. This codes for CASSLPGVGTDTQYF.

The chain carries TRBV6-5 and TRBJ2-7, with 8 bases that match TRBD2. J lost 6 bases, V lost 2 bases, and 6 bases had no gene match. Germline-derived CDR1 and CDR2 are MNHEY and SVGAGI. The CDR3 covers 14 residues. CDR3 protein: CASSYRGGASEQYF. CDR3 in DNA: TGTGCCAGCAGTTACCGGGGGGGGGCCAGCGAGCAGTACTTC.

V is TRBV3-1 (or the pseudogene TRBV3-2) and J is TRBJ2-3; no firm D call. The CDR3 totals 15 residues. Trimming stripped 6 bases from V and 6 bases from J, with 19 bases between. Germline CDR1 is LGHDT and CDR2 is YNNKEL (reference sequence). For the CDR3, the DNA is TGTGCCAGCAGGCCCACTTCCTCCCCGAGGGATACGCAGTATTTT. It encodes CASRPTSSPRDTQYF.

This clone has just a few counts. The V and J genes are TRBV5-1 and TRBJ1-1; 9 bases are shared with TRBD1. With V trimmed by 4 bases and J by 5 bases, 6 bases remained unmatched. Germline V gene lookup returns CDR1 SGHRS and CDR2 YFSETQ. The CDR3 has 14 amino acids. CDR3: CASSMGQGGTEAFF. Written as DNA, the CDR3 is TGCGCCAGCAGCATGGGACAGGGCGGGACTGAAGCTTTCTTT.

The chain combines TRBV7-3 with TRBJ1-6; D call uncertain. Trimming cost V 5 bases and J 7 bases, with 9 bases left between them. CDR1 and CDR2 (germline): SGHTA, FQGTGA. This CDR3 is 13 amino acids long. The DNA of the CDR3 is TGTGCCAGCAGCCCCAATCTAAATTCACCCCTCCACTTT. Amino acid sequence: CASSPNLNSPLHF.

The J gene is TRBJ1-5, the V gene TRBV3-1 (or the pseudogene TRBV3-2), with unresolved D. The CDR3 runs 15 residues. CDR1 is LGHDT and CDR2 is YNNKEL in the germline V gene (reference sequence). V gave up 0 bases and J gave up 9 bases, with 15 bases separating them. In DNA, the CDR3 is TGTGCCAGCAGCCAAGATCCGATGAGCTTATGGCCCCAGCATTTT. Translating gives CASSQDPMSLWPQHF.

This clone showed up many times. The V call is TRBV6-4, the J call TRBJ2-7; 8 nucleotides match TRBD2. The trim removed 0 bases at V and 3 bases at J, leaving 13 bases unmatched. CDR3 length equals 18 residues. The germline gives CDR1 MRHNA, CDR2 SNTAGT. CDR3: CASSDSIGRALGLYEQYF. The DNA of the CDR3 is TGTGCCAGCAGTGACTCGATCGGGAGGGCTTTGGGGCTCTACGAGCAGTACTTC.

This chain uses TRBV9 with TRBJ1-1; the match to TRBD1 covers 9 bases. After removal of 2 bases from V and 6 bases from J, the junction contained 2 bases not matched to a gene. The CDR3 contains 13 residues. The germline CDR1 and CDR2 sequences are SGDLS and YYNGEE. CDR3 nucleotide sequence: TGTGCCAGCAGCGTCGGACAGGGGCCTGAAGCTTTCTTT. This sequence encodes CASSVGQGPEAFF. Supplemented by reference TRBV9 and TRBJ1-1, the full variable domain reads DSGVTQTPKHLITATGQRVTLRCSPRSGDLSVYWYQQSLDQGLQFLIQYYNGEERAKGNILERFSAQQFPDLHSELNLSSLELGDSALYFCASSVGQGPEAFFGQGTRLTVV.

The rearrangement uses TRBV20-1 and TRBJ1-2; D is unclear. V was shortened by 3 bases and J by 3 bases, with 5 bases between the two germline ends. The CDR3 is made up of 11 amino acids. Per germline, CDR1 DFQATT and CDR2 SNEGSKA (reference sequence). CDR3 bases: TGCAGTGCTAGCGGGGACTATGGCTACACCTTC. It codes for CSASGDYGYTF.

This clone was counted once. The V and J genes are TRBV7-9 and TRBJ1-2; no firm D call. V shed 4 bases and J shed 2 bases, with 8 bases lying between them. CDR1 SEHNR and CDR2 FQNEAQ come from the germline V gene (reference sequence). This CDR3 has 13 residues. CDR3 sequence (DNA): TGTGCCAGCAGCTACGGGGTGAACTATGGCTACACCTTC. Encoded protein: CASSYGVNYGYTF.

The V gene is TRBV6-4, the J gene TRBJ2-1, with 7 bases that match TRBD2. The CDR3 is made up of 15 amino acids. Trimming took 5 bases from V and 0 from J; bases not matched to a gene: 4. Per the germline V gene, CDR1 is MRHNA and CDR2 is SNTAGT. Here the CDR3 DNA reads TGTGCCAGCAGTCGGGGAGGGAGCTCCTACAATGAGCAGTTCTTC. This codes for CASSRGGSSYNEQFF.

The J gene is TRBJ1-2, the V gene TRBV19; D gene uncertain. This CDR3 has 12 amino acids. Trimming took off 7 bases at V and 5 bases at J, with 11 bases between the two ends. Germline CDR1 LNHDA, CDR2 SQIVND (reference sequence). Here the CDR3 DNA reads TGTGCCAGTACCGTTGGAGAGTATGGCTACACCTTC. Its translation: CASTVGEYGYTF.

This chain links TRBV9 with TRBJ2-4; 9 positions agree with TRBD1. The V gene end was trimmed by 3 bases and the J gene end by 2 bases; junction bases not matched to a gene: 6. The CDR3 spans 16 residues. Per the germline V gene, CDR1 is SGDLS and CDR2 is YYNGEE. The CDR3, as DNA: TGTGCCAGCAGCGCCACAGGGGGCTTAACCAAAAACATTCAGTACTTC. Translation gives CASSATGGLTKNIQYF.

The V and J genes are TRBV5-8 and TRBJ1-5; 12 bases fit TRBD1. Germline V gene data show CDR1 as SGHTS and CDR2 as YDEGEE. This CDR3 has 17 residues. Trimming at V came to 3 bases and at J to 0 bases, leaving 4 bases not matched to a gene. CDR3 in DNA: TGTGCCAGCAGCTCCGGGACAGGGGGCCGTAGCAATCAGCCCCAGCATTTT. The encoded protein is CASSSGTGGRSNQPQHF.

The V and J genes are TRBV6-5 and TRBJ2-7; D perhaps matches TRBD2 (6 bases). CDR1 is MNHEY, CDR2 SVGAGI, per germline. With 6 bases removed from V and 2 bases from J, the gap between germline ends came to 14 bases. The CDR3 is 14 amino acids. The CDR3 DNA follows: TGTGCCAGCAGCCACAGCGGGTACCCCTACGAGCAGTACTTC. This sequence encodes CASSHSGYPYEQYF.

The chain joins TRBV29-1 to TRBJ2-1; a weak D match, TRBD1 (5 bases). Germline values: CDR1 SQVTM, CDR2 ANQGSEA. CDR3 length: 17 amino acids. V was shortened by 0 bases and J by 4 bases, with 19 bases between the two germline ends. CDR3 coding DNA: TGCAGCGTTGAAGACCGGGCTTTGTCAGGGATTTACAATGAGCAGTTCTTC. This translates into CSVEDRALSGIYNEQFF.

V usage is TRBV27 and J usage is TRBJ1-5, with D possibly being TRBD1 (6 bases). CDR3 length: 15 amino acids. Trimming pared 5 bases from V and 2 bases from J, leaving 13 bases between. CDR1 MNHEY and CDR2 SMNVEV come from the germline V gene (reference sequence). CDR3 sequence (DNA): TGTGCCAGCAGTATACAGGGTCTTGGCAATCAGCCCCAGCATTTT. Translation: CASSIQGLGNQPQHF.

V is TRBV11-2 and J is TRBJ1-6; TRBD1 is a possible D gene (6 bases). The germline V and J ends were trimmed by 8 bases and 4 bases, with 12 bases remaining between them. The CDR3 length is 14 residues. CDR1 is SGHAT, CDR2 FQNNGV, per germline. Here the CDR3 DNA reads TGTGCCAGCGTCGGGACAAATTATAATTCACCCCTCCACTTT. It translates to CASVGTNYNSPLHF.

This chain connects TRBV14 to TRBJ1-4; D gene ambiguous. The CDR3 is 14 residues long. Germline CDR1 SGHDN, CDR2 FVKESK. The V end lost 4 bases, the J end lost 0 bases, and 6 bases lay between the germline ends. CDR3 DNA: TGTGCCAGCAGCCCTCGGGCAACTAATGAAAAACTGTTTTTT. This encodes CASSPRATNEKLFF. The whole variable domain, remainder taken from reference TRBV14 and TRBJ1-4, is EAGVTQFPSHSVIEKGQTVTLRCDPISGHDNLYWYRRVMGKEIKFLLHFVKESKQDESGMPNNRFLAERTGGTYSTLKVQPAELEDSGVYFCASSPRATNEKLFFGSGTQLSVL.

A few counts support this clone. This chain joins TRBV5-5 and TRBJ1-5; the D gene is possibly TRBD1 (5 bases). The CDR3 runs 13 residues. Germline values: CDR1 SGHKS, CDR2 YYEKEE (reference sequence). Trimming left V 6 bases short and J 3 bases short, with 10 bases between. DNA for the CDR3: TGTGCCAGCAAAGGACACGACAATCAGCCCCAGCATTTT. Its translation: CASKGHDNQPQHF.

The chain recombines TRBV19 with TRBJ2-1; no reliable D call. Germline V gene lookup returns CDR1 LNHDA and CDR2 SQIVND (reference sequence). The germline V and J ends were trimmed by 0 bases and 5 bases, with 5 bases remaining between them. This CDR3 has 13 residues. The CDR3 sequence is CASSIDLHNEQFF. Written as DNA, the CDR3 is TGTGCCAGTAGTATAGATCTCCACAATGAGCAGTTCTTC.

V is TRBV2 and J is TRBJ1-2; the match to TRBD1 covers 12 bases. This CDR3 has 15 amino acids. The junction had 12 bases not matched to a gene; V was cut back by 8 bases and J by 8 bases. Germline lookup yields CDR1 SNHLY and CDR2 FYNNEI. The CDR3 bases are TGTGCCAGCGCGATCAAGGGACAGGGGGCGCCGGGCTACACCTTC. This gives the protein CASAIKGQGAPGYTF.

Turning to this clone: Relative to the germline gene, one junction end is altered; a read error may explain this. V and J are TRBV12-3 or TRBV12-4 and TRBJ2-7; 10 bases match TRBD2. The CDR3 is 13 residues long. CDR3 region: CASSLSLLAGETF. The CDR3 DNA reads as TGTGCCAGCAGTTTATCTCTTCTAGCGGGGGAAACCTTC.

The CDR3 region has the DNA TGTGCCAGCAGCCAGAGAGGGGACAGGGGAATCTACGAGCAGTACTTC. It translates to CASSQRGDRGIYEQYF. V gene TRBV5-6 combines with J gene TRBJ2-7; TRBD1 matches at 10 bases. V shed 4 bases, J shed 3 bases, and the junction held 10 bases outside the gene matches. Germline V CDR1 and CDR2: SGHDT, YYEEEE. The CDR3 has 16 residues.

The rearrangement joins TRBV9 to TRBJ1-6; 9 nucleotides align to TRBD1. Germline V lookup: CDR1 SGDLS, CDR2 YYNGEE. The CDR3 runs 15 residues. J was trimmed by 10 bases and V by 3 bases; bases with no gene match: 8. The CDR3: CASSEGTGKGSPLHF. For the CDR3, the DNA is TGTGCCAGCAGCGAAGGGACAGGGAAGGGATCACCCCTCCACTTT.

The chain recombines TRBV5-4 with TRBJ1-4; D might be TRBD1 (5 bases). CDR3 length equals 14 residues. The germline CDR1 and CDR2 sequences are SGHNT and YYREEE (reference sequence). The ends were cut back, 2 bases at V and 12 bases at J, with 17 bases in the middle. The CDR3 spells CASSLARGDSELFF. CDR3 nucleotide sequence: TGTGCCAGCAGCTTAGCTCGTGGGGACTCAGAACTGTTTTTT.